What follows describes a single T cell receptor (beta chain). Its antigen is still unknown. No much larger clone is present one base from it, and per-base qualities are unavailable. TCRbeta CDR3 regions were amplified from genomic DNA using the immunoSEQ Assay, a bias-controlled multiplex PCR. In the original analysis: The number of nucleated cells in each sample was estimated from the amplification of reference gene primers within the assay. To quantify the absolute abundance of each unique TCRbeta CDR3 rearrangement, sequence reads were collapsed and filtered. For each sample, productive Simpson clonality was calculated as the square root of Simpson's diversity index across productive rearrangements. TCRdb obtained this table from immuneACCESS and retained in-frame rearrangements with V and J assigned. These tables miss some clones; where compared with another copy, unresolved V genes account for less than half of the shortfall, and the remainder is unexplained. That table furnishes V, J and clone size, whereas the DNA furnished D and trimming. The sample data list over 250,000 clones, and roughly 90% of these were observed just once. Under 2.5% of the sample is in the top ten clones.

The data were obtained in a study of blood T cell repertoires in COVID-19 (dated by TCRdb to about 2020). About the full investigation: Collaborator samples came from the United States, Italy and Spain and covered acute and convalescent phases of COVID-19. Where HLA class I and class II types were available, the types were taken from metadata supplied by the sample provider, not from assay-based typing. Subjects who had been exposed to COVID-19, were actively infected with it, or had recovered from it provided the deeply sampled blood TCRbeta repertoires that made up the dataset. The material from the prospective study consisted of cDNA or gDNA derived from T cells, B-cell-depleted T cells, or PBMCs. The sample metadata nearly always contained a de-identified subject ID, COVID-19 status, age in years and sex. The samples were drawn from two sources: the first 160 participants of the ongoing ImmuneRACE study, and about 1,300 subjects contributed by 6 global collaborators. The repertoires were released in a freely available public database intended as a resource for research on the immune response to SARS-CoV-2. The paper as a whole reports these results and caveats: The quantity of clinical and demographic metadata differed by source and by participant and was supplied without curation.

The collaborating institutions used their own protocols to collect whole blood in K2EDTA tubes. Collaborator samples were shipped for TCRbeta analysis as frozen whole blood, isolated PBMCs, or DNA extracted from either sample type. The receptor was derived from a man aged 45 to 65 with acute or convalescent COVID-19. The source material was peripheral blood.

The CDR3 has the sequence CASSADSYGYTF. Read as DNA, the sequence is TGTGCCAGCAGCGCCGACTCCTATGGCTACACCTTC. The rearrangement combines TRBV5-5 with TRBJ1-2, with the D gene call left open. From a lookup of the germline V gene (reference sequence), CDR1 and CDR2 are SGHKS and YYEKEE. Relative to germline, V is 4 bases shorter and J is 4 bases shorter, with 8 bases between their ends. Including cysteine and phenylalanine, the CDR3 has 12 amino acids. Only CDR3 DNA is held: 36 bases, read in frame from base 1.